This TCR beta chain is drawn from a study of cytomegalovirus exposure and HLA in healthy donors. About this clone itself: The antigen remains undetermined.

Findings of the study overall: The classifier was said to identify cytomegalovirus status with high specificity and sensitivity.

PCR involved 60 Vbeta and 13 Jbeta primers. Only in-frame clones appear in the TCRdb table, and some are missing; sequencing was by immunoSEQ multiplex PCR. The sample holds under 200,000 clones; 65% to 90% are singletons and the top ten take roughly 1.9%. The CDR3 consists of 15 residues. V lost 4 bases and J lost 0, with 9 bases in between. Germline V gene sequence: CDR1 MNHEY, CDR2 SMNVEV (reference sequence). The rearrangement joins TRBV27 to TRBJ1-4; D remains ambiguous. The clonotype was recovered from a woman between 18 and 29 years old in good health and CMV-seronegative. Sequenced input: PBMCs. In nucleotides, the CDR3 is TGTGCCAGCAGTTCTTTGGCAGCAACTAATGAAAAACTGTTTTTT. Amino acid sequence: CASSSLAATNEKLFF.